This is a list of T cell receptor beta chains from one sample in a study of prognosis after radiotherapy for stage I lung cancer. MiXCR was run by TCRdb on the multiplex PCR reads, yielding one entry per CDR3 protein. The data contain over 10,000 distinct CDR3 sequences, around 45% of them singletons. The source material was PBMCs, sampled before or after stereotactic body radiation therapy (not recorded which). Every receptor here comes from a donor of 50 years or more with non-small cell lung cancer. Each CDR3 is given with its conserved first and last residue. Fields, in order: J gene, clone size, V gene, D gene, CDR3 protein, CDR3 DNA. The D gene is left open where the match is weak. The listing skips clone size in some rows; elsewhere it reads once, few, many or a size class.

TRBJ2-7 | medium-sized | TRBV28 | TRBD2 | CASSSRPGLNFKSSYEQYF | TGTGCCAGCAGTTCTCGCCCGGGACTAAACTTCAAAAGCTCCTACGAGCAGTACTTC
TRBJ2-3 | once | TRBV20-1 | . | CSASETTHTDTQYF | TGCAGTGCTAGTGAGACTACCCACACAGATACGCAGTATTTT
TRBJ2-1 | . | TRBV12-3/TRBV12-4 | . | CASSLAGEGEQFF | TGTGCCAGCAGTTTGGCAGGCGAGGGTGAGCAGTTCTTC
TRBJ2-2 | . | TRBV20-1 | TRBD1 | CSATGQGSDTGELFF | TGCAGTGCTACCGGACAGGGGAGTGATACCGGGGAGCTGTTTTTT
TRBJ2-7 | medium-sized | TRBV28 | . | CASSSTTVGVEQYF | TGTGCCAGCAGTTCAACGACAGTTGGGGTCGAGCAGTACTTC
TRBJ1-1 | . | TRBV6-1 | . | CASRTSWDTLNNEAFF | TGTGCCAGCAGAACGAGTTGGGACACTTTAAACAATGAAGCTTTCTTT
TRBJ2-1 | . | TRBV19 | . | CASSPHTGFLRNEQFF | TGTGCCAGTAGTCCGCATACAGGGTTTCTAAGAAATGAGCAGTTCTTC
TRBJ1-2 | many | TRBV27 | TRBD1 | CASSQGQGKRYDYTF | TGTGCCAGCAGCCAGGGACAGGGAAAACGGTATGACTACACCTTC
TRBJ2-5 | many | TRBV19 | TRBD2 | CASSSIWTRRYQETQYF | TGTGCCAGTAGTTCCATCTGGACTAGACGGTACCAAGAGACCCAGTACTTC
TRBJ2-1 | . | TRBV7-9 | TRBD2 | CASSSGLAGVREQFF | TGTGCCAGCAGCTCGGGACTAGCGGGAGTTAGGGAGCAGTTCTTC
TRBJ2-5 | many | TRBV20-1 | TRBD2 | CSAPLRSGTSGRTQETQYF | TGCAGTGCCCCTCTCCGATCTGGGACTAGCGGGAGGACTCAAGAGACCCAGTACTTC
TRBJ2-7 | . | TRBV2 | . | CASCEVVEQYF | TGTGCCAGCTGCGAGGTGGTGGAGCAGTACTTC
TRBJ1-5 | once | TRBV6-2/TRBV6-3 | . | CASSEPRGEFSNQHQHF | TGTGCCAGCAGTGAACCCCGGGGGGAGTTTAGCAATCAGCACCAGCATTTT
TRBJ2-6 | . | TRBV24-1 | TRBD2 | CATSDGLAGNAGANVLTF | TGTGCCACCAGTGACGGACTAGCGGGAAATGCCGGGGCCAACGTCCTGACTTTC
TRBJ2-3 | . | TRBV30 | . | CAWSTHSGTDTQYF | TGTGCCTGGAGCACGCACAGTGGAACGGATACGCAGTATTTT
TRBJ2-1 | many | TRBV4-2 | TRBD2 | CASGGAGGRNNEQFF | TGTGCCAGCGGGGGGGCGGGAGGACGAAACAATGAGCAGTTCTTC
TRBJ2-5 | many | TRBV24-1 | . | CATSDTPGTPAGETQYF | TGTGCCACCAGTGATACGCCCGGGACCCCCGCAGGAGAGACCCAGTACTTC
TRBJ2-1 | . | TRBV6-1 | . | CASRENYGEQFF | TGTGCCAGCAGGGAGAACTACGGTGAGCAGTTCTTC
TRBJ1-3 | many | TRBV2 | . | CASSAGGRSGNTIYF | TGTGCCAGCAGTGCCGGCGGACGCTCTGGAAACACCATATATTTT
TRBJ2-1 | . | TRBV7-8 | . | CASSLAHRRAEQFF | TGTGCCAGCAGCTTAGCGCATAGGAGGGCTGAGCAGTTCTTC
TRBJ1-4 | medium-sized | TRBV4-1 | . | CASSRGPFGGGNEKLFF | TGCGCCAGCAGCCGTGGCCCATTCGGGGGAGGTAATGAAAAACTGTTTTTT
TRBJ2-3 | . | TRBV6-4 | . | CASSGVDTQYF | TGTGCCAGCAGTGGGGTGGATACGCAGTATTTT
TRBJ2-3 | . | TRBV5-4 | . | CASSFTGRYLSTDTQYF | TGTGCCAGCAGCTTTACCGGGCGGTATCTCAGCACAGATACGCAGTATTTT
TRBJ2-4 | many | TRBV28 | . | CASSLAGLGMDIQYF | TGTGCCAGCAGTCTGGCGGGGTTGGGGATGGACATTCAGTACTTC
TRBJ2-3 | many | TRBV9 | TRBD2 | CASSPPGGRGQYF | TGTGCCAGCAGCCCCCCGGGCGGGAGGGGGCAGTATTTT
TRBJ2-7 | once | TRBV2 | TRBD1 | CASSEYKGAVQYF | TGTGCCAGCAGTGAATACAAGGGGGCTGTGCAGTACTTC
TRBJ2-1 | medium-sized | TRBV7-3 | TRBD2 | CASSSAGGPGEDEQFF | TGTGCCAGCAGCTCAGCGGGAGGGCCAGGAGAGGATGAGCAGTTCTTC
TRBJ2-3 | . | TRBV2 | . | CASSVEVTQYF | TGTGCCAGCAGTGTAGAAGTTACGCAGTATTTT
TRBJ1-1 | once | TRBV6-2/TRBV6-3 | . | CASSEKGMAGFKNTEAFF | TGTGCCAGCAGTGAAAAGGGGATGGCAGGATTCAAGAACACTGAAGCTTTCTTT
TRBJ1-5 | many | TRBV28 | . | CASSSDATRPQHF | TGTGCCAGCAGTTCGGACGCCACCCGGCCCCAGCATTTT
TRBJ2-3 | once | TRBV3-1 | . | CASRKSERTDTQYF | TGTGCCAGCAGGAAGAGCGAGCGCACAGATACGCAGTATTTT
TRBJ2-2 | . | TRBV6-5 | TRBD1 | CASSYRGRTGERFF | TGCGCCAGCAGTTACAGGGGGCGCACCGGGGAGCGGTTTTTT
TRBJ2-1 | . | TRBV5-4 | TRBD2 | CASSSPSGGSSYNEQFF | TGTGCCAGCAGCTCTCCTAGCGGGGGTAGCTCCTACAATGAGCAGTTCTTC
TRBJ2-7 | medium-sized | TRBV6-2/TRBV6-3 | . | CASRPPSEWAQYF | TGTGCCAGCAGACCCCCTAGCGAGTGGGCGCAGTACTTC
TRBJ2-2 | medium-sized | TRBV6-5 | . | CASRRLTVAGELFF | TGTGCCAGCAGAAGACTAACCGTGGCCGGGGAGCTGTTTTTT
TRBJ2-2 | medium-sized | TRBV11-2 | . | CASSLVSGTGELFF | TGTGCCAGCAGCTTAGTGTCGGGCACCGGGGAGCTGTTTTTT
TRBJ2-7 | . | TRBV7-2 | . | CANRRNYEQYF | TGTGCCAACAGACGGAACTACGAGCAGTACTTC